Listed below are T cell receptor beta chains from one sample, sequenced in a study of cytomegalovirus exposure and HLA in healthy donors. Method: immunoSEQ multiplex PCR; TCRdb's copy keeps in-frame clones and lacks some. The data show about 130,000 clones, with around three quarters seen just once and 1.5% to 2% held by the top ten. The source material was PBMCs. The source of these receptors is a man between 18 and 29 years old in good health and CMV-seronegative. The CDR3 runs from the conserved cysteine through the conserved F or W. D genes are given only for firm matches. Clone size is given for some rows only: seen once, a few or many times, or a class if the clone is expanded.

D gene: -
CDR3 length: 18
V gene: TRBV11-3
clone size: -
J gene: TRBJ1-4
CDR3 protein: CASSLDLSSGGASEKLFF
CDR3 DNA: TGTGCCAGCAGCTTAGATCTTAGTAGTGGTGGAGCTTCAGAAAAACTGTTTTTT

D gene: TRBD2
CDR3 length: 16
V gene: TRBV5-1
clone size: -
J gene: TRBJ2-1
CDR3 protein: CASSLPLAGGYNEQFF
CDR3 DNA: TGCGCCAGCAGCCTCCCGCTAGCGGGAGGGTATAATGAGCAGTTCTTC

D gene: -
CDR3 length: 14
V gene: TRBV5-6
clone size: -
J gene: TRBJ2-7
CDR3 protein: CASSLAPTAYEQYF
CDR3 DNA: TGTGCCAGCAGCTTGGCACCAACTGCCTACGAGCAGTACTTC

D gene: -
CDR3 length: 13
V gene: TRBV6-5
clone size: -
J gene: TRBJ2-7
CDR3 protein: CASRRDGSREQYF
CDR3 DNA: TGTGCCAGCAGACGGGACGGGAGTAGAGAGCAGTACTTC

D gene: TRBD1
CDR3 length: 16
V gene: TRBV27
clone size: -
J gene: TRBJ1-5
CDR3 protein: CASSQAGTGEGQPQHF
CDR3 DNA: TGTGCCAGCAGTCAGGCCGGGACAGGGGAGGGTCAGCCCCAGCATTTT

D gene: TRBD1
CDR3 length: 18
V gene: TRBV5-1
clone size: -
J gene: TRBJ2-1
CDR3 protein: CASSPKTLDRGPYNEQFF
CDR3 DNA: TGCGCCAGCAGCCCAAAAACCCTGGACAGGGGACCCTACAATGAGCAGTTCTTC

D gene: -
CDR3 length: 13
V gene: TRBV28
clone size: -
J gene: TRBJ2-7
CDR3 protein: CASSSRSSYEQYF
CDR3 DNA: TGTGCCAGCAGTTCCCGGAGCTCCTACGAGCAGTACTTC

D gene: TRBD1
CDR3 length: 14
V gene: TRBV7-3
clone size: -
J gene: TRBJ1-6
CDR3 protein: CASSSQGGDSPLHF
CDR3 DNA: TGTGCCAGCAGCTCACAGGGGGGAGATTCACCCCTCCACTTT

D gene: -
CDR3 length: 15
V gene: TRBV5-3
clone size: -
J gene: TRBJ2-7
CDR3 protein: CASSLGRATLGEQYF
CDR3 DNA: TGTGCCAGCAGCTTGGGTAGAGCAACCCTCGGGGAGCAGTACTTC

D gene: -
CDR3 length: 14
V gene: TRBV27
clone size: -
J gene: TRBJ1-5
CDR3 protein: CASSWGVGNQPQHF
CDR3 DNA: TGTGCCAGCAGTTGGGGGGTGGGCAATCAGCCCCAGCATTTT

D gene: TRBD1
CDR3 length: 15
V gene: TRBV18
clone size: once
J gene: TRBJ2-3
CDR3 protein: CASSPGTGSTDTQYF
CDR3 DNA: TGTGCCAGCTCCCCGGGGACAGGGAGTACAGATACGCAGTATTTT

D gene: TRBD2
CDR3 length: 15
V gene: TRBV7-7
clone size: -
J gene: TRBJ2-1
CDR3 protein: CASSPSGSSYNEQFF
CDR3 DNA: TGTGCTAGCAGCCCCAGCGGGAGCTCCTACAATGAGCAGTTCTTC

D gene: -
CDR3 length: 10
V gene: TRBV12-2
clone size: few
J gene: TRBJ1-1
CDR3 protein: CASRLTFGFF
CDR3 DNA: TGTGCAAGTCGCTTAACGTTCGGTTTCTTT

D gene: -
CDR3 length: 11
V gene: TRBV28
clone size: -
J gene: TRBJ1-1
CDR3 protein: CASSLQGKAFF
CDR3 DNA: TGTGCCAGCAGTTTACAGGGAAAGGCTTTCTTT

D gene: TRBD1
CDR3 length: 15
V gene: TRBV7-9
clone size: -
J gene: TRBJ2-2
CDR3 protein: CASSSPGQHTGELFF
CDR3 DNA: TGTGCCAGCAGCTCTCCGGGACAGCACACCGGGGAGCTGTTTTTT

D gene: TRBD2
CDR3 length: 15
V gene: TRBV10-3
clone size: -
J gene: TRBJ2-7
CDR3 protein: CAISDLAASSYEQYF
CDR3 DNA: TGTGCCATCAGTGACCTAGCGGCGAGCTCCTACGAGCAGTACTTC

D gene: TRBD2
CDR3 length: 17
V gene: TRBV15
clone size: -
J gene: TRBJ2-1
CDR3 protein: CATSSERTSAAYNEQFF
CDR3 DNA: TGTGCCACCAGCAGTGAAAGGACTAGCGCCGCCTACAATGAGCAGTTCTTC

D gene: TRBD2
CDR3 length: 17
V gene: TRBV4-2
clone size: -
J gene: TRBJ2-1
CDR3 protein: CASSQAGLAGSYNEQFF
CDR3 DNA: TGTGCCAGCAGCCAAGCCGGACTAGCGGGATCCTACAATGAGCAGTTCTTC

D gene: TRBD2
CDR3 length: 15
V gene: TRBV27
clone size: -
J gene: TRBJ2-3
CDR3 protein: CASRPTSGSTDTQYF
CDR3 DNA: TGTGCCAGCAGGCCCACTAGCGGGAGCACAGATACGCAGTATTTT

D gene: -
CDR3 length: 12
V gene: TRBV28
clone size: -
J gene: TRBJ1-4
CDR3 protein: CASRDRAGKLFF
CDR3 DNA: TGTGCCAGCAGGGACAGAGCAGGAAAACTGTTTTTT

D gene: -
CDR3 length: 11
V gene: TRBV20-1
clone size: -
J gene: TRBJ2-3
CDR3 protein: CRVFRTDTQYF
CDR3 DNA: TGCAGAGTGTTTCGGACAGATACGCAGTATTTT

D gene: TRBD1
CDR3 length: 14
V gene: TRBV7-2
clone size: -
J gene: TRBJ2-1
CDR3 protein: CASSRGQGANEQFF
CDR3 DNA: TGTGCCAGCAGCCGGGGGCAGGGGGCAAATGAGCAGTTCTTC

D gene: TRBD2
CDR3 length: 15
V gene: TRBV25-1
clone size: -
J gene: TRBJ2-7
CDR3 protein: CASSGKSGRGVEQYF
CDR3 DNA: TGTGCCAGCAGTGGGAAGAGCGGGAGAGGGGTCGAGCAGTACTTC

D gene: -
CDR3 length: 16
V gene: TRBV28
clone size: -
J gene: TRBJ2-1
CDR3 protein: CASSLGDPFSYNEQFF
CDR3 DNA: TGTGCCAGCAGTTTAGGAGACCCTTTCTCCTACAATGAGCAGTTCTTC

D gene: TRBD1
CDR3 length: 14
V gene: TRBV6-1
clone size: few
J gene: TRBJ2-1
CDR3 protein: CASTGRQGANEQFF
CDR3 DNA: TGTGCCAGCACAGGACGACAGGGGGCGAATGAGCAGTTCTTC

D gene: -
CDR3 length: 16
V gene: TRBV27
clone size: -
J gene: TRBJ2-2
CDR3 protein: CASREWTATDTGELFF
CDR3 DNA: TGTGCCAGCAGAGAATGGACTGCTACCGACACCGGGGAGCTGTTTTTT

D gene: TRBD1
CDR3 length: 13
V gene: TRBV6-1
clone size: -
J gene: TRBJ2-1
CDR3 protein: CASSETGVSEQFF
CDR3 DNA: TGTGCCAGCAGTGAAACAGGGGTCTCTGAGCAGTTCTTC

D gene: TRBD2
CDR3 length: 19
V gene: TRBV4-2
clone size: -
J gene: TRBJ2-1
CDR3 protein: CASSQEGANVLAGENEQFF
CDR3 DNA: TGTGCCAGCAGCCAAGAGGGCGCTAATGTACTAGCGGGAGAAAATGAGCAGTTCTTC

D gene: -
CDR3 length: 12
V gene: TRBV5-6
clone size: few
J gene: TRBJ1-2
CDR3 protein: CASSFRVSGYTF
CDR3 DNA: TGTGCCAGCAGCTTCAGGGTATCTGGCTACACCTTC

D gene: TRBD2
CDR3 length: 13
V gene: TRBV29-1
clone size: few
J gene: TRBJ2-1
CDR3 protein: CSVGLAGDNEQFF
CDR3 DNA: TGCAGCGTTGGGCTAGCGGGAGACAATGAGCAGTTCTTC

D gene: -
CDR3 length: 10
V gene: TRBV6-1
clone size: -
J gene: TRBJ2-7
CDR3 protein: CASSEFGEHF
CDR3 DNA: TGTGCCAGCAGTGAATTTGGAGAGCACTTC

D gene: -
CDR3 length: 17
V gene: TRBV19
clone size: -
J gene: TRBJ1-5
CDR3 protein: CASSIWQGTYSNQPQHF
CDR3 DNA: TGTGCCAGTAGTATATGGCAGGGGACATATAGCAATCAGCCCCAGCATTTT

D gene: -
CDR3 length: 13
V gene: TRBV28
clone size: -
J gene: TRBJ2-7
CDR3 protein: CASSPGGSYEQYF
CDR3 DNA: TGTGCCAGCAGCCCCGGCGGGTCCTACGAGCAGTACTTC

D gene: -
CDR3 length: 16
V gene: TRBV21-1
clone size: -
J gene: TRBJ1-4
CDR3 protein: CASSKPLRGEKEKLFF
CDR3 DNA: TGTGCCAGCAGCAAACCCCTCAGGGGAGAGAAGGAAAAACTGTTTTTT

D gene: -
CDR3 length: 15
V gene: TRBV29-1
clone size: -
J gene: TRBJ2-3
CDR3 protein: CSVVPPDGITDTQYF
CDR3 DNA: TGCAGCGTTGTTCCCCCTGACGGGATCACAGATACGCAGTATTTT